This T cell receptor (beta chain) emerged from a study of T cells in Graves' hyperthyroidism and ophthalmopathy. Study-wide context: Specimen type is peripheral blood, collected at initial diagnosis prior to any treatment. Study-level findings and limits: Most thyroid clonotypes expanded above 0.001 were also detected in blood.

RNA transcripts gave rise to amplified TCR beta CDR3 regions. Initially, a first-round RT-PCR of the TCR CDR3 employed the HTBI primer set. Using its own MiXCR run on the multiplex PCR reads, TCRdb lists one record per CDR3 protein. The sample lists about 590,000 distinct CDR3 sequences, 12% to 15% occurring once. As for this clonotype: Antigen unknown.

This sample holds PBMCs from less than 13 ml fresh peripheral blood. The CDR3 is 15 residues long. The germline gives CDR1 MGHRA, CDR2 YSYEKL. V lost 2 bases and J 2 bases, leaving 12 bases between the germline ends. Sample: blood. The receptor's source is a young woman with Graves' ophthalmopathy. The J gene is TRBJ1-1, the V gene TRBV4-1; D gene ambiguous. The CDR3 DNA is TGCGCCAGCAGCCAACCGCCCATCGTTAACACTGAAGCTTTCTTT. Translated: CASSQPPIVNTEAFF.